Below, one T cell receptor (beta chain) is given with its context. This specimen comes from a study of blood T cells in healthy people across ages. For the study at large: For every two T cells, template switching captured about one barcoded beta molecule.

With a J-beta primer mix and a sample-barcoded 5' primer, a second PCR ran roughly 6 to 11 cycles. Each CDR3 protein gets one entry after TCRdb re-called the 5' RACE reads with MiXCR. The profile shows around 2 million distinct CDR3 sequences, around 42% of them singletons. The sequenced sample consisted of blood. This TCR came from a human donor in good health.

The chain's CDR3 is CASSSRSGTPVTNEQFF. The CDR3 DNA reads as TGTGCCAGCAGCTCCCGTAGCGGGACACCCGTGACCAATGAGCAGTTCTTC. The J gene is TRBJ2-1, the V gene TRBV7-8; 8 positions match TRBD2. The CDR3 has 17 amino acids. Germline CDR1 reads SGHVS; CDR2 reads FQNEAQ. Trimming at V came to 4 bases and at J to 6 bases, leaving 14 bases not matched to a gene.